This T cell receptor (beta chain) came from a study of blood T cell repertoires in COVID-19. About the study: Samples representing acute and convalescent COVID-19 were sourced from the United States, Italy and Spain.

Trimming removed 1 base at V and 8 bases at J, with 6 bases between. The CDR3 length is 13 residues. The germline gives CDR1 SGHTA, CDR2 FQGTGA. This clone was seen a handful of times. The assay was immunoSEQ multiplex PCR, and TCRdb's table has in-frame clones only and misses some. The profile shows 250,000 to 300,000 clones, roughly nine tenths of them singletons. Material for sequencing was PBMCs or T cells enriched from blood (not recorded which). This TCR was recovered from a human donor in a cohort exposed to, infected with or recovered from COVID-19 (not recorded which). The donor label of this sample is uncertain. The chain joins TRBV7-3 to TRBJ1-6, with D uncertain. The CDR3 loop is CASSLMRDSPLHF. In nucleotides, the CDR3 is TGTGCCAGCAGCTTAATGAGGGATTCACCCCTCCACTTT.